Below are 21 T cell receptor beta chains sequenced from a single sample in a study of CD8+CD57+ T cells in acquired aplastic anemia. TCR beta VDJ combinations and CDR3 sequences were profiled from genomic DNA. One entry per CDR3 protein results from TCRdb running MiXCR on the reads. The sample comprises hundreds of thousands of distinct CDR3 sequences, about half of which are singletons, and just under 20% rests with the top ten. Patients chosen for sequencing had shown CD8+CD57+ cell expansion by flow cytometry. The sample consisted of sorted CD4+, CD8+, or CD8+CD57+ T cells (not recorded which) from PBMCs. Receptors were obtained from a human donor with aplastic anemia.

This chain uses TRBV7-2 with TRBJ2-7; D is ambiguous. CDR1 is SGHTA, CDR2 FQGNSA, per germline. The CDR3 loop spans 13 amino acids. V lost 4 bases and J lost 5, with 12 bases in between. The DNA of the CDR3 is TGTGCCAGCAGCTCTGGGTTGATCAACGAGCAGTACTTC. Amino acids: CASSSGLINEQYF.

The genes are TRBV29-1 and TRBJ2-7; 8 bases are a match to TRBD2. Germline CDR1 SQVTM, CDR2 ANQGSEA. CDR3 length equals 15 residues. V shed 1 base, J shed 2 bases, and the junction held 7 bases outside the gene matches. The CDR3 bases are TGCAGCGTTGAAGGCGTGCGGGGGGTCGCCTACGAGCAGTACTTC. Translation gives CSVEGVRGVAYEQYF.

The chain joins TRBV5-1 to TRBJ2-5, with TRBD1 as a possible D gene (5 bases). In germline, CDR1 is SGHRS, CDR2 YFSETQ. Between the trimmed V and J ends, which lost 5 bases and 5 bases, there was a span of 16 bases. The CDR3 consists of 14 residues. The CDR3 coding sequence is TGCGCCAGCAGGGACAAGCTCTCGACGGAGACCCAGTACTTC. It specifies CASRDKLSTETQYF.

This clonotype has only one observation. This chain uses TRBV29-1 with TRBJ2-3; 9 bases fit TRBD1. This CDR3 is built from 13 residues. The V gene end was trimmed by 4 bases and the J gene end by 2 bases; junction bases not matched to a gene: 1. The germline CDR1 and CDR2 sequences are SQVTM and ANQGSEA. The CDR3 coding sequence is TGCAGCGTTGGGGACAGGGCCACAGATACGCAGTATTTT. This encodes CSVGDRATDTQYF.

This clonotype was seen ten or more times. V gene TRBV20-1 combines with J gene TRBJ1-6, with TRBD1 as a possible D gene (6 bases). The CDR3 is made up of 14 amino acids. The V end was cut by 5 bases, the J end by 4 bases, with 12 bases between. Germline V gene sequence: CDR1 DFQATT, CDR2 SNEGSKA (reference sequence). CDR3 sequence reads: CSARTETYNSPLHF. CDR3 coding DNA: TGCAGTGCTCGGACAGAGACTTATAATTCACCCCTCCACTTT.

This sequence joins TRBV10-3 and TRBJ1-1; no reliable D call. The V end lost 0 bases, the J end lost 8 bases, and 4 bases lay between the germline ends. The CDR3 totals 11 residues. Germline assignment: CDR1 ENHRY and CDR2 SYGVKD. Here the CDR3 DNA reads TGTGCCATCAGTGAGTCGGGCGAAGCTTTCTTT. It codes for CAISESGEAFF.

This clonotype has a count of ten or more. The CDR3 nucleotides read TGTGCCAGCAGTGAAGAGGCGTATCAGCCCCAGCATTTT. It codes for CASSEEAYQPQHF. The chain is built from TRBV2 and TRBJ1-5; D is uncertain. The CDR3 is 13 amino acids. Trimming cost V 1 base and J 5 bases, with 6 bases left between them. The V gene's germline CDR1 is SNHLY and CDR2 FYNNEI. Complete variable domain (other parts from reference TRBV2 and TRBJ1-5): EPEVTQTPSHQVTQMGQEVILRCVPISNHLYFYWYRQILGQKVEFLVSFYNNEISEKSEIFDDQFSVERPDGSNFTLKIRSTKLEDSAMYFCASSEEAYQPQHFGDGTRLSIL.

J is TRBJ2-5 and V is TRBV7-3; 7 bases map to TRBD1. Germline V CDR1 and CDR2: SGHTA, FQGTGA. Trimming removed 5 bases from V and 5 bases from J; junction bases left unmatched: 11. The CDR3 covers 15 residues. As DNA, the CDR3 is TGTGCCAGCAGCCCATTAATAGGGGGCGGGGAGACCCAGTACTTC. Translation: CASSPLIGGGETQYF.

On this clonotype: A much larger clone is a single base away; this may be a read error. The chain links TRBV11-2 to TRBJ2-7; 9 bases are shared with TRBD1. From germline, CDR1 is SGHAT and CDR2 FQNNGV. V trimming: 5 bases; J trimming: 5 bases; junction bases outside the gene matches: 13. This CDR3 has 16 residues. CDR3 bases: TGTGCCAGCAGCCAGACCCCGGGACAGGGCACCCACGAGCAGTACTTC. The encoded protein is CASSQTPGQGTHEQYF.

The chain links TRBV19 to TRBJ1-2, with a possible D match to TRBD1 (6 bases). This CDR3 region has 14 residues. The V gene lost 5 bases and the J gene lost 8 bases, with 18 bases spanning the gap. The V gene's germline CDR1 is LNHDA and CDR2 SQIVND (reference sequence). CDR3 loop: CASSQQGRRVGYTF. The CDR3 DNA reads TGTGCCAGTAGTCAACAGGGAAGGCGGGTAGGCTACACCTTC. Looking up the rest from reference TRBV19 and TRBJ1-2 gives the full variable domain: DGGITQSPKYLFRKEGQNVTLSCEQNLNHDAMYWYRQDPGQGLRLIYYSQIVNDFQKGDIAEGYSVSREKKESFPLTVTSAQKNPTAFYLCASSQQGRRVGYTFGSGTRLTVV.

This clonotype appeared many times. The chain couples TRBV12-3 or TRBV12-4 to TRBJ1-1; no definite D call. The CDR3 length is 12 residues. V was clipped by 3 bases and J by 6 bases, with 8 bases between them. CDR3: CASSFSRAEAFF. The CDR3 DNA sequence: TGTGCCAGCAGTTTTTCCCGCGCTGAAGCTTTCTTT.

The chain employs TRBV7-9 and TRBJ2-2, with TRBD2 as a possible D gene (5 bases). V shed 1 base and J shed 6 bases, with 9 bases lying between them. From germline, CDR1 is SEHNR and CDR2 FQNEAQ (reference sequence). The length of the CDR3 is 14 residues. The CDR3 here is CASSLVSGSGELFF. CDR3 nucleotides: TGTGCCAGCAGCTTAGTTTCGGGGTCCGGGGAGCTGTTTTTT.

This clonotype was seen at least ten times. This chain connects TRBV5-6 to TRBJ2-3, with a weak D call TRBD1 (6 bases). V was pared by 4 bases and J by 9 bases, with 9 bases between. This CDR3 contains 11 residues. Per the germline V gene, CDR1 is SGHDT and CDR2 is YYEEEE. The CDR3 sequence: CASSVRGTQYF. The CDR3 bases are TGTGCCAGCAGCGTTAGGGGGACGCAGTATTTT.

The chain recombines TRBV19 with TRBJ2-1; D gene uncertain. Germline V CDR1 and CDR2: LNHDA, SQIVND (reference sequence). The CDR3 consists of 13 residues. V lost 3 bases and J 5 bases, leaving 8 bases between the germline ends. The CDR3 DNA is TGTGCCAGTAGTATGGATAGCAACAATGAGCAGTTCTTC. Encoded protein: CASSMDSNNEQFF.

This clonotype was seen ten or more times. The chain has TRBV10-3 and TRBJ1-1; D is undetermined. Trimming cost V 8 bases and J 1 base, with 8 bases left between them. Germline V gives CDR1 ENHRY, CDR2 SYGVKD. The CDR3 has 12 residues. DNA for the CDR3: TGTGCCATCGGGTCTACGAACACTGAAGCTTTCTTT. It yields the protein CAIGSTNTEAFF.

This clonotype was seen only a few times. V and J are TRBV28 and TRBJ2-2; TRBD1 might be the D (5 bases). CDR1 is MDHEN and CDR2 is SYDVKM in the germline V gene. This CDR3 spans 14 amino acids. V dropped 5 bases and J dropped 4 bases, with 11 bases sitting between them. For the CDR3, the DNA is TGTGCCAGCAGTCCCCCCAGGGTCACCGGGGAGCTGTTTTTT. Its translation: CASSPPRVTGELFF.

This clonotype was found many times. This chain uses TRBV20-1 with TRBJ2-7; 9 positions agree with TRBD1. The CDR3 consists of 15 residues. Trimming took 5 bases from V and 7 from J; bases not matched to a gene: 15. The germline gives CDR1 DFQATT, CDR2 SNEGSKA (reference sequence). DNA for the CDR3: TGCAGTGCTGAATCCCGGACAGGGGTGGCGGGGGAGCAGTACTTC. Protein sequence: CSAESRTGVAGEQYF.

J is TRBJ2-7 and V is TRBV12-3 or TRBV12-4, with 10 bases matching TRBD1. The CDR3 is 15 residues long. The trim removed 5 bases at V and 1 base at J, leaving 5 bases unmatched. CDR3: CASSLDRGGSYEQYF. The CDR3 DNA sequence: TGTGCCAGCAGTCTGGACAGGGGGGGGTCCTACGAGCAGTACTTC.

In regard to this clonotype: A read error may be the cause here, since a much bigger clone is one base away. The chain joins TRBV11-2 to TRBJ1-1; the D gene is possibly TRBD1 (5 bases). The V gene's germline CDR1 is SGHAT and CDR2 FQNNGV. The germline V and J ends were trimmed by 1 base and 5 bases, with 11 bases remaining between them. There are 14 residues in the CDR3. The CDR3 protein is CASSLGTSKTEAFF. DNA of the CDR3: TGTGCCAGCAGCTTAGGGACATCGAAGACTGAAGCTTTCTTT.

The chain combines TRBV12-5 with TRBJ2-2; D is possibly TRBD1 (6 bases). CDR1 LGHNT and CDR2 FRNRAP come from the germline V gene. CDR3 length: 15 amino acids. CDR3 amino acids: CASSLAGVFTGELFF. The CDR3 nucleotides read TGTGCCAGCAGTTTGGCAGGGGTATTCACCGGGGAGCTGTTTTTT.

This clonotype has ten or more counts. The chain uses TRBV7-2 and TRBJ2-1; D perhaps matches TRBD2 (5 bases). In germline, CDR1 is SGHTA, CDR2 FQGNSA. Trimming took off 4 bases at V and 9 bases at J, with 16 bases between the two ends. This CDR3 comprises 14 residues. CDR3 amino acids: CASSSEPEGAEQFF. The CDR3 DNA is TGTGCCAGCAGCTCCGAACCTGAGGGCGCTGAGCAGTTCTTC.